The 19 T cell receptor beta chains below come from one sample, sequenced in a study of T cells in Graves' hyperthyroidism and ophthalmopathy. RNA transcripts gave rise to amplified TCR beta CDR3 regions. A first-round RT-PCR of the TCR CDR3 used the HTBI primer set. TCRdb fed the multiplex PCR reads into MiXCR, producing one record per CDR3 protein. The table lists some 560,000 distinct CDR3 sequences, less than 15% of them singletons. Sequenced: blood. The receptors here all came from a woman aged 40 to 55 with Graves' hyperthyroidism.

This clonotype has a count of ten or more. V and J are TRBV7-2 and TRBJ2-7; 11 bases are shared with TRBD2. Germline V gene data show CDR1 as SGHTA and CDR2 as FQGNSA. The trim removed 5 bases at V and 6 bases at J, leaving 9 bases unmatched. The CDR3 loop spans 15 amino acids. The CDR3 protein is CASSKRGLAEPEQYF. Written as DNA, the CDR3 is TGTGCCAGCAGCAAACGGGGACTAGCGGAACCCGAGCAGTACTTC.

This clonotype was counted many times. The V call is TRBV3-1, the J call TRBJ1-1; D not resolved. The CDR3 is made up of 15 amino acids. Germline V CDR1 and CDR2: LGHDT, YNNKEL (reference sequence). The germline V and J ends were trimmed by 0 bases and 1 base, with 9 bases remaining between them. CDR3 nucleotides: TGTGCCAGCAGCCAAGATTCCCGGCGGAACACTGAAGCTTTCTTT. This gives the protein CASSQDSRRNTEAFF. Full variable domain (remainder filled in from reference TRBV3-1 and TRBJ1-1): DTAVSQTPKYLVTQMGNDKSIKCEQNLGHDTMYWYKQDSKKFLKIMFSYNNKELIINETVPNRFSPKSPDKAHLNLHINSLELGDSAVYFCASSQDSRRNTEAFFGQGTRLTVV.

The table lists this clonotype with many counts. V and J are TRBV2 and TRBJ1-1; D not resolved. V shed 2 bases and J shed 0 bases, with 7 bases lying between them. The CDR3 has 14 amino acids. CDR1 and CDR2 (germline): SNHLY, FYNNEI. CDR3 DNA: TGTGCCAGCAGTGAAAGGCAAATGAACACTGAAGCTTTCTTT. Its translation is CASSERQMNTEAFF.

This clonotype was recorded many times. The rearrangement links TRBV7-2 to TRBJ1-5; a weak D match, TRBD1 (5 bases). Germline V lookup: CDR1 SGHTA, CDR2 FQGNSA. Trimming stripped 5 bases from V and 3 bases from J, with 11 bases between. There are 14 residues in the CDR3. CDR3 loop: CASSLGGFNQPQHF. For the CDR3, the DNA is TGTGCCAGCAGCCTGGGGGGGTTCAATCAGCCCCAGCATTTT.

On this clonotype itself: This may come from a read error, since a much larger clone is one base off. The CDR3 here is CASSPQGQGGYGYTF. The CDR3 DNA is TGTGCCAGCAGCCCGCAAGGACAGGGCGGCTATGGCTACACCTTC. The V and J genes are TRBV7-2 and TRBJ1-2, with 8 nucleotides matching TRBD1. In germline, CDR1 is SGHTA, CDR2 FQGNSA. J was trimmed by 4 bases and V by 5 bases; bases with no gene match: 9. This CDR3 has 15 residues.

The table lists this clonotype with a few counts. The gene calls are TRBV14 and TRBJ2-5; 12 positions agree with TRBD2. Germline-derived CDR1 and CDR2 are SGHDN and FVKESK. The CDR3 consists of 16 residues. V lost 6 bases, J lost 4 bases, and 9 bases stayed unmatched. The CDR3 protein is CASSYTTSGSSETQYF. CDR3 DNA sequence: TGTGCCAGCAGTTACACGACTAGCGGGAGTTCAGAGACCCAGTACTTC.

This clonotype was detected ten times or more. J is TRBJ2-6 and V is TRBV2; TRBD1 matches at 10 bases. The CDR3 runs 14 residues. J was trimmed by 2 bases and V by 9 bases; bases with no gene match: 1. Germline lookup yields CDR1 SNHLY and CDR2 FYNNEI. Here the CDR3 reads CARDRGAGANVLTF. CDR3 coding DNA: TGTGCCAGGGACAGGGGGGCTGGGGCCAACGTCCTGACTTTC. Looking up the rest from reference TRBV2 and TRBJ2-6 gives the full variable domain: EPEVTQTPSHQVTQMGQEVILRCVPISNHLYFYWYRQILGQKVEFLVSFYNNEISEKSEIFDDQFSVERPDGSNFTLKIRSTKLEDSAMYFCARDRGAGANVLTFGAGSRLTVL.

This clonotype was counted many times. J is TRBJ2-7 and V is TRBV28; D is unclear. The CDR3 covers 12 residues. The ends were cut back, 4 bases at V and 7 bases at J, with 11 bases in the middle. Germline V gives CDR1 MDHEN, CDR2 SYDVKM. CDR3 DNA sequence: TGTGCCAGCAGTTCTACCTTTGGTGAGCAGTACTTC. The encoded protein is CASSSTFGEQYF.

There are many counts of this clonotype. CDR3 loop: CASRSGPWGDQPQHF. The CDR3 nucleotides read TGCGCCAGCAGATCGGGACCCTGGGGGGATCAGCCCCAGCATTTT. The chain joins TRBV5-1 to TRBJ1-5, with a weak D call TRBD1 (5 bases). The CDR3 consists of 15 residues. Per the germline V gene, CDR1 is SGHRS and CDR2 is YFSETQ. Trimming pared 5 bases from V and 5 bases from J, leaving 17 bases between.

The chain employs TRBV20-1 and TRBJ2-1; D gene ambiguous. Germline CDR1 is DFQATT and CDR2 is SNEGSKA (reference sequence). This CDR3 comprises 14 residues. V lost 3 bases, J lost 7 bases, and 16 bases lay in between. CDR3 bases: TGCAGTGCTAGCCGAGGAATTGGAAAAAATGAGCAGTTCTTC. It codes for CSASRGIGKNEQFF.

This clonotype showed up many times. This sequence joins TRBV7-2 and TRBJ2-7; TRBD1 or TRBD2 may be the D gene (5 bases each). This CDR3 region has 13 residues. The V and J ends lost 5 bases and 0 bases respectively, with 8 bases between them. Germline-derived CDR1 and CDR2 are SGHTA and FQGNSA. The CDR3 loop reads CASSGTSSYEQYF. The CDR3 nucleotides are TGTGCCAGCAGCGGGACCTCCTCCTACGAGCAGTACTTC.

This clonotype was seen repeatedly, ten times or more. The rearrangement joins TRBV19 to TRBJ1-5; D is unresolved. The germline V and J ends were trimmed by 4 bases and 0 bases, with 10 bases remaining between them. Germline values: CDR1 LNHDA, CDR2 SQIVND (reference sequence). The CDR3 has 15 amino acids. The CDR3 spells CASSRAGVSNQPQHF. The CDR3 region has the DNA TGTGCCAGTAGTAGAGCGGGTGTTAGCAATCAGCCCCAGCATTTT.

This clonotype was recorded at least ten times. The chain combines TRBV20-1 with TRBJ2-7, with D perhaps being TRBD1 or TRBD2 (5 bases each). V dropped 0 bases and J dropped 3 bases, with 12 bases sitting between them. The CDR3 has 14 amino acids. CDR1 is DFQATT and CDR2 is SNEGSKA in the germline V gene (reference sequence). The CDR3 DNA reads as TGCAGTGCTAGAGAGGGACCCGAGGACTACGAGCAGTACTTC. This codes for CSAREGPEDYEQYF.

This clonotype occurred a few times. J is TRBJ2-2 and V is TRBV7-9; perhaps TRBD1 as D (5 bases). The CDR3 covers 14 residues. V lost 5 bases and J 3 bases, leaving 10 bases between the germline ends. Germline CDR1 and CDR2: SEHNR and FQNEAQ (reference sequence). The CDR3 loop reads CASSPDSDTGELFF. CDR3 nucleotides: TGTGCCAGCAGCCCTGACAGCGACACCGGGGAGCTGTTTTTT.

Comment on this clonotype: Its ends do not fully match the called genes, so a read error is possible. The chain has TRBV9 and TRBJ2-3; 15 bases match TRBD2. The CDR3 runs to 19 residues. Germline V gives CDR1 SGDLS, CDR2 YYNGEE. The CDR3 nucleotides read TGTGCCAGCAGCGTAGAGCCATCCGGACTAGCGGGAGGGTCAGATGCGCAGTATTTT. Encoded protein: CASSVEPSGLAGGSDAQYF. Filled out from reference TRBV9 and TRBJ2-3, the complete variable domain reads DSGVTQTPKHLITATGQRVTLRCSPRSGDLSVYWYQQSLDQGLQFLIQYYNGEERAKGNILERFSAQQFPDLHSELNLSSLELGDSALYFCASSVEPSGLAGGSDAQYFGPGTRLTVL.

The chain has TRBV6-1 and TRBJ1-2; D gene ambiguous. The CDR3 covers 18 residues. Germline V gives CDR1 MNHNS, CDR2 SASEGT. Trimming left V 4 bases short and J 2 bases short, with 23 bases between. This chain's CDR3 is CASSGARAKVANNYGYTF. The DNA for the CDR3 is TGTGCCAGCAGTGGGGCTCGGGCCAAGGTGGCCAACAACTATGGCTACACCTTC.

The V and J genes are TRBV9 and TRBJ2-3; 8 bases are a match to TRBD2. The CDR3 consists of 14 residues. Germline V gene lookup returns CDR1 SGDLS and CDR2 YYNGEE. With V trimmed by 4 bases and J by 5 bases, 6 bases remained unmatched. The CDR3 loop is CASSSTGGKDTQYF. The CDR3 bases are TGTGCCAGCAGCTCAACGGGGGGGAAAGATACGCAGTATTTT.

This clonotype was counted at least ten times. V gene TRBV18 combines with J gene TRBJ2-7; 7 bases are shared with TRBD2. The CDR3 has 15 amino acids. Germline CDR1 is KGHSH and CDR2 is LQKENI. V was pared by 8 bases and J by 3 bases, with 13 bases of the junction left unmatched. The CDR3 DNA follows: TGTGCCAGCCCGCCTCGGGTGCGCGGGGGCTACGAGCAGTACTTC. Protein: CASPPRVRGGYEQYF.

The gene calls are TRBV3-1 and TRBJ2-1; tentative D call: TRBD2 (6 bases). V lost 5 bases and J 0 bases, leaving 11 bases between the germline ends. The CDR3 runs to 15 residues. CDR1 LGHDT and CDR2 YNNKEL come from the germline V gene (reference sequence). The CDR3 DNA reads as TGTGCCAGCAGCGACCGGACTATCTCCTACAATGAGCAGTTCTTC. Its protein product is CASSDRTISYNEQFF.